The 9 T cell receptor beta chains below come from one sample, sequenced in a study of T cells in Graves' hyperthyroidism and ophthalmopathy. TCR beta CDR3 regions were amplified from RNA transcripts. HTBI primers were employed in a first-round RT-PCR of the TCR CDR3. A single record per CDR3 protein comes from TCRdb applying MiXCR to the multiplex PCR reads. The sample carries hundreds of thousands of distinct CDR3 sequences, roughly 37% recorded once. Input material: blood. Receptor source: a man younger than 35 with Graves' hyperthyroidism.

In this sample, this clonotype turned up many times. The rearrangement uses TRBV19 and TRBJ1-1, with 7 nucleotides matching TRBD1. This CDR3 is built from 13 residues. J lost 7 bases, V lost 10 bases, and 12 bases had no gene match. Germline lookup yields CDR1 LNHDA and CDR2 SQIVND (reference sequence). The CDR3: CATLQVGTVEAFF. CDR3 DNA sequence: TGTGCCACCCTCCAAGTCGGGACAGTTGAAGCTTTCTTT.

This clonotype turned up a few times. The chain is built from TRBV19 and TRBJ1-5; unclear D gene. The germline V gene has CDR1 LNHDA and CDR2 SQIVND (reference sequence). The V end was cut by 3 bases, the J end by 1 base, with 10 bases between. This CDR3 has 15 residues. CDR3 sequence reads: CASSISPRSNQPQHF. In DNA, the CDR3 is TGTGCCAGTAGTATTAGCCCGAGGAGCAATCAGCCCCAGCATTTT. The full variable domain, completed using reference TRBV19 and TRBJ1-5, is DGGITQSPKYLFRKEGQNVTLSCEQNLNHDAMYWYRQDPGQGLRLIYYSQIVNDFQKGDIAEGYSVSREKKESFPLTVTSAQKNPTAFYLCASSISPRSNQPQHFGDGTRLSIL.

In DNA, the CDR3 is TGCGCCAGCAGCTTGGTGACAGGGCGAACCGATGGCTACACCTTC. Translation: CASSLVTGRTDGYTF. The V and J genes are TRBV5-1 and TRBJ1-2; TRBD1 matches at 7 bases. The CDR3 loop spans 15 amino acids. Germline CDR1 SGHRS, CDR2 YFSETQ. V lost 0 bases, J lost 6 bases, and 8 bases stayed unmatched.

The chain carries TRBV7-6 and TRBJ2-5; 9 bases are shared with TRBD2. The J call is uncertain, as TRBJ2-1 better fits the DNA end. This CDR3 comprises 12 residues. Germline values: CDR1 SGHVS, CDR2 FNYEAQ. CDR3 residues: CASSLTAGGQFF. The CDR3 nucleotides read TGTGCCAGCAGCCTCACAGCGGGAGGGCAGTTCTTC.

This clonotype was observed at least ten times. This chain uses TRBV7-9 with TRBJ2-5; D ambiguous. Germline loops: CDR1 SEHNR, CDR2 FQNEAQ (reference sequence). V was shortened by 0 bases and J by 3 bases, with 5 bases between the two germline ends. The CDR3 consists of 13 residues. The CDR3 coding sequence is TGTGCCAGCAGCTTAGCGCGGAAAGAGACCCAGTACTTC. This gives the protein CASSLARKETQYF. Drawing the rest from reference TRBV7-9 and TRBJ2-5, the complete variable domain is DTGVSQNPRHKITKRGQNVTFRCDPISEHNRLYWYRQTLGQGPEFLTYFQNEAQLEKSRLLSDRFSAERPKGSFSTLEIQRTEQGDSAMYLCASSLARKETQYFGPGTRLLVL.

Many counts were recorded for this clonotype. V is TRBV2 and J is TRBJ2-5; 8 positions match TRBD1. V lost 1 base to trimming and J lost 5 bases; unmatched junction nucleotides: 6. The CDR3 runs 15 residues. Looked up from germline, CDR1 is SNHLY and CDR2 is FYNNEI. The CDR3 loop is CASSEGQGSSETQYF. In nucleotides, the CDR3 is TGTGCCAGCAGTGAAGGACAGGGGAGTTCGGAGACCCAGTACTTC.

Remarks on this clonotype: Germline is not matched at one junction end, which may reflect a read error. The chain combines TRBV29-1 with TRBJ2-2, with D perhaps assigned TRBD1 or TRBD2 (5 bases each). Germline assignment: CDR1 SQVTM and CDR2 ANQGSEA. The CDR3 runs 15 residues. DNA of the CDR3: TGCAGCCCCCTAACAACGGCAGGGAGCACCGGGGAGCCGTTTTTT. Amino acid sequence: CSPLTTAGSTGEPFF.

This chain links TRBV20-1 with TRBJ2-5; 13 nucleotides agree with TRBD2. Trimming took 6 bases from V and 5 from J; bases not matched to a gene: 6. The CDR3 loop spans 14 amino acids. CDR1 and CDR2 from the germline V gene are DFQATT and SNEGSKA (reference sequence). Here the CDR3 reads CSALPTSGGETQYF. As DNA, the CDR3 is TGCAGTGCCCTCCCGACTAGCGGGGGGGAGACCCAGTACTTC.

This rearrangement joins TRBV7-7 to TRBJ2-2; the match to TRBD1 covers 10 bases. CDR1 is SSHAT and CDR2 is FNYEAQ in the germline V gene (reference sequence). The CDR3 covers 14 residues. The CDR3: CAAGQGPFTGELFF. The CDR3 DNA follows: TGTGCTGCGGGACAGGGGCCCTTCACCGGGGAGCTGTTTTTT.